Listed below are T cell receptor beta chains from one sample, sequenced in a study of T cell responses to AZD1222 COVID-19 vaccine. Sequencing was performed with immunoSEQ multiplex PCR; in TCRdb, only in-frame clones are kept and a portion is missing. The sample carries more than 85,000 clones, approximately 85% recorded once. Material: peripheral blood, obtained on day 0 of MenACWY control vaccination. These receptors all come from an adult in good health. Both conserved end residues are part of each CDR3. A D gene is named only where the DNA matches it firmly. Only part of the rows carry a size: once, few, many, or a class if the clone is expanded.

D gene	V gene	clone size	J gene	CDR3 DNA	CDR3 protein
TRBD1	TRBV4-2	.	TRBJ2-7	TGTGCCAGCAGCGCTCGACAGGGGGACCCCTACGAGCAGTACTTC	CASSARQGDPYEQYF
TRBD1	TRBV4-3	.	TRBJ2-7	TGCGCCAGCAGCCAGGTGCGGACAGGGTCCTACGAGCAGTACTTC	CASSQVRTGSYEQYF
.	TRBV13	.	TRBJ1-1	TGTGCCAGCAGCTTAGGGCGGATTGAAGCTTTCTTT	CASSLGRIEAFF
.	TRBV21-1	.	TRBJ1-5	TGTGCCAGCAGCAAAAAAGAGGCGGACAGGGACCTTTGGGACAATCAGCCCCAGCATTTT	CASSKKEADRDLWDNQPQHF
.	TRBV6-2/TRBV6-3	.	TRBJ2-5	TGTGCCAGCAGTAGCCCCAAGGGACCTCAAGAGACCCAGTACTTC	CASSSPKGPQETQYF
.	TRBV19	.	TRBJ1-1	TGTGCCAGTAGTCGACTAAGAACAGTGGAAGCTTTCTTT	CASSRLRTVEAFF
TRBD1	TRBV4-3	.	TRBJ1-6	TGCGCCAGCAGAAAGGGGACAGAAAACTATAATTCACCCCTCCACTTT	CASRKGTENYNSPLHF
.	TRBV12-3/TRBV12-4	.	TRBJ2-7	TGTGCCAGCAGTTTATACGTATACGAGCAGTACTTC	CASSLYVYEQYF
TRBD1	TRBV19	.	TRBJ1-5	TGTGCCAGTAGTACAGGACAGGGGGCATCCAATCAGCCCCAGCATTTT	CASSTGQGASNQPQHF
.	TRBV5-1	.	TRBJ1-1	TGCGCCAGCAGCTTGTACTCAGGGATGAACACTGAAGCTTTCTTT	CASSLYSGMNTEAFF
.	TRBV19	.	TRBJ1-4	TGTGCCAGTAGTTCAGGACCGGGACGGACAAATGAAAAACTGTTTTTT	CASSSGPGRTNEKLFF
.	TRBV28	.	TRBJ1-2	TGTGCCAGCAGTTTAGGCGCGAGGATCTATGGCTACACCTTC	CASSLGARIYGYTF
TRBD1	TRBV19	.	TRBJ1-1	TGTGCCAGTAGTCGGGGACAGCCTATGAACACTGAAGCTTTCTTT	CASSRGQPMNTEAFF
.	TRBV5-1	.	TRBJ1-2	TGCGCCAGCAGCCCCGAAGGGACATTGGCGGATGGCTACACCTTC	CASSPEGTLADGYTF
.	TRBV2	.	TRBJ1-5	TGTGCCAGCAGTGAGGGAGTCAGCAATCAGCCCCAGCATTTT	CASSEGVSNQPQHF
.	TRBV11-3	.	TRBJ2-3	TGTGCCAGCAGCTTAGATTGGGGAGATACGCAGTATTTT	CASSLDWGDTQYF
TRBD1	TRBV5-5	.	TRBJ1-4	TGTGCCAGCTTAACCGGGACAGGAAATGAAAAACTGTTTTTT	CASLTGTGNEKLFF
.	TRBV29-1	.	TRBJ2-5	TGCAGCGGTTCCAAGGGACAAGAGACCCAGTACTTC	CSGSKGQETQYF
TRBD2	TRBV12-5	.	TRBJ2-1	TGTGCTAGTGGTTCAGGGGCCCTAGCGGGAGGGAATGAGCAGTTCTTC	CASGSGALAGGNEQFF
TRBD2	TRBV7-3	.	TRBJ2-1	TGTGCCAGCAGCCTTGGGACTACTTTCTACAATGAGCAGTTCTTC	CASSLGTTFYNEQFF
.	TRBV5-4	.	TRBJ1-6	TGTGCCAGCAGCTTGCCCACGGCCCGCGGTTCACCCCTCCACTTT	CASSLPTARGSPLHF
.	TRBV6-2/TRBV6-3	.	TRBJ1-2	TGTGCCAGCAGTTACGGGAGGCCCGCAGGCTACACCTTC	CASSYGRPAGYTF
.	TRBV7-2	few	TRBJ2-2	TGTGCCAGCAGCTTAGGGCAAAACACCGGGGAGCTGTTTTTT	CASSLGQNTGELFF
.	TRBV9	.	TRBJ1-2	TGTGCCAGCAGCGTTCTCCTGACAGCGAAGTATGGCTACACCTTC	CASSVLLTAKYGYTF